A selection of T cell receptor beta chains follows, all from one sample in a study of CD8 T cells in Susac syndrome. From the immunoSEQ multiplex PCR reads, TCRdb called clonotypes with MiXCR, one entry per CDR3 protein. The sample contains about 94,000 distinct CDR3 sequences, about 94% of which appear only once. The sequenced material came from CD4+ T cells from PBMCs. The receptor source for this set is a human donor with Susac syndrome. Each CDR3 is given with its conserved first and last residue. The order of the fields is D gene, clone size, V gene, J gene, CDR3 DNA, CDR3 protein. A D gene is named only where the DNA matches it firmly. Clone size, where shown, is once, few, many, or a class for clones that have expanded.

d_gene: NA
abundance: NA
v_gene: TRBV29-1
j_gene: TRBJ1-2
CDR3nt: TGCAGCGTTGACGGGACGAGTGGCTACACCTTC
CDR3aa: CSVDGTSGYTF

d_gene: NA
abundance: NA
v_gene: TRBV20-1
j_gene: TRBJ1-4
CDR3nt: TGCAGTGCTACGCCCGGAGGCAAAGAGCTGTTTTTT
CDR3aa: CSATPGGKELFF

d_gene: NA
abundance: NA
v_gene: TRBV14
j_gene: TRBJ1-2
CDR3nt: TGTGCCAGCAGCCGAACAGGGAGCCGCTACACCTTC
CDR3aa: CASSRTGSRYTF

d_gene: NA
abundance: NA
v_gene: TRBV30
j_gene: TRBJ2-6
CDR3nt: TGTGCCTGGACTGGAAGGGCCGGGGCCAACGTCCTGACTTTC
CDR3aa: CAWTGRAGANVLTF

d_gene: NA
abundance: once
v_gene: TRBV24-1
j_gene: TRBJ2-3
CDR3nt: TGTGCCACCAGTGATGAGGGAACAGATACGCAGTATTTT
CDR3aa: CATSDEGTDTQYF

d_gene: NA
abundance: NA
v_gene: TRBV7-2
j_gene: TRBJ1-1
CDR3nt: TGTGCCAGCAGCATAGGCCTGGGTAGGCTGAACACTGAAGCTTTCTTT
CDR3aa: CASSIGLGRLNTEAFF

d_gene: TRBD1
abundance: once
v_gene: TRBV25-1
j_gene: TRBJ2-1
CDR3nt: TGTGCCAGCAACGGACAGGGAGCCCCTTACAATGAGCAGTTCTTC
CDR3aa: CASNGQGAPYNEQFF

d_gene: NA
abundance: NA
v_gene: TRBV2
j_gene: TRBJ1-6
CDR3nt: TGTGCCAGTGCGAGGCGGGGGGACGGTAATTCACCCCTCCACTTT
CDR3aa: CASARRGDGNSPLHF

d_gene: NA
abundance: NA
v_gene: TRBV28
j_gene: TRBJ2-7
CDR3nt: TGTGCCAGCAGTTTTCAGAACTACGAGCAGTACTTC
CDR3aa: CASSFQNYEQYF

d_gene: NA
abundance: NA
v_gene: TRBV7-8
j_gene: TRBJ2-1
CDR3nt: TGTGCCAGCAGCTTAGCTCGGTTGGGGCTGACCCCAATTTATGAGCAGTTCTTC
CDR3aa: CASSLARLGLTPIYEQFF

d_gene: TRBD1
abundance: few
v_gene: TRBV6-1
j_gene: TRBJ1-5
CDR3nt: TGTGCCAGCAGGGAACGGACAGGGCGAGATCAGCCCCAGCATTTT
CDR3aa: CASRERTGRDQPQHF

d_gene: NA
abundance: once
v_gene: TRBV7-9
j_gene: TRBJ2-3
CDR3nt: TGTGCCAGCAGCTTAAATGGAAATACGCAGTATTTT
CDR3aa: CASSLNGNTQYF

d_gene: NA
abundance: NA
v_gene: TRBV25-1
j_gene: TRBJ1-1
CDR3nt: TGTGCCAGCAGTGATGGGATGAACACTGAAGCTTTCTTT
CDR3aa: CASSDGMNTEAFF

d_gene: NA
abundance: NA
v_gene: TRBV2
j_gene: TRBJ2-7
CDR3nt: TGTGCCAGCAGGTCCTACGAGCAGTACTTC
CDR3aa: CASRSYEQYF

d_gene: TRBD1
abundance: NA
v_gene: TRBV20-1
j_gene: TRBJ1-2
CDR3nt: TGCAGTATCCCAGGGGGGAGCGGAGGCTACACCTTC
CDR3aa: CSIPGGSGGYTF

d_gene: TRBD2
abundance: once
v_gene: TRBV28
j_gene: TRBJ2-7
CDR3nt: TGTGCCAGCAATGACGGGGGGGCGGACGAGCAGTACTTC
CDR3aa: CASNDGGADEQYF

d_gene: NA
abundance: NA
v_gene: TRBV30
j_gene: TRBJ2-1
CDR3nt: TGTGCCTGGAGTGTCGGCAGCTATGAGCAGTTCTTC
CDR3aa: CAWSVGSYEQFF

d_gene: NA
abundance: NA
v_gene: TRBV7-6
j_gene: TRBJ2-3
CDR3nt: TGTGCCAGCAGCTTCACTAGCAGCCGCACAGATACGCAGTATTTT
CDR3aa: CASSFTSSRTDTQYF

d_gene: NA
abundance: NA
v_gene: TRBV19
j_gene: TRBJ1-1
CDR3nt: TGTGCCAGTAGTCAGGGGACTTGGAACACTGAAGCTTTCTTT
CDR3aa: CASSQGTWNTEAFF

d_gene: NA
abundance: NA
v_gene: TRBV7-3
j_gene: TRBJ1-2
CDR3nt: TGTGCCAGCAGCTTAGGGATACAGGGACCTATGAGGGGCTACACCTTC
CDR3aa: CASSLGIQGPMRGYTF

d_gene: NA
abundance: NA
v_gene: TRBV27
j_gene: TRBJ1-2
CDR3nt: TGTGCCAGCAGTTTAGCAGGCTCGCATGGCTACACCTTC
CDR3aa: CASSLAGSHGYTF

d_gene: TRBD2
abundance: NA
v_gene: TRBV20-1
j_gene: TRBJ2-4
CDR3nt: TGCAGTGCCTCGCGGGGGACCGGCCAGTACTTC
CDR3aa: CSASRGTGQYF

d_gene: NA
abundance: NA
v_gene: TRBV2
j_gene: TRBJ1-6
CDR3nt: TGTGCCAGCAGTGTAACGGATCCCGGGAATTCACCCCTCCACTTT
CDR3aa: CASSVTDPGNSPLHF

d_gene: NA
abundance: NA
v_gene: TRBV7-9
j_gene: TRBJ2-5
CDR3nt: TGTGCCAGCAGCTCAGGCGTAAGGGAGGAGACCCAGTACTTC
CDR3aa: CASSSGVREETQYF

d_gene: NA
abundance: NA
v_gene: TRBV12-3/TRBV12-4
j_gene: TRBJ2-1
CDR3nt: TGTGCCAGCAGTTTGGGGGGCCAGTTAGAGCAGTTCTTC
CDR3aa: CASSLGGQLEQFF

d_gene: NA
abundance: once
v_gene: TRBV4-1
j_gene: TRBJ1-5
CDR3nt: TGCGCCAGCAGCCAAGCAAGCGGCTATGATAATCAGCCCCAGCATTTT
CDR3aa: CASSQASGYDNQPQHF

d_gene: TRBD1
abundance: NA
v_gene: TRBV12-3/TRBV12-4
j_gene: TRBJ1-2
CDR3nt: TGTGCCAGCAGCCTAGACAGGGCACTCCACTACACCTTC
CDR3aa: CASSLDRALHYTF

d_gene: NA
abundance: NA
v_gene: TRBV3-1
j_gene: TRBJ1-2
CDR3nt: TGTGCCAGCAGCCAAAGGGGCGGGCGGGGATCCTATGGCTACACCTTC
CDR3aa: CASSQRGGRGSYGYTF

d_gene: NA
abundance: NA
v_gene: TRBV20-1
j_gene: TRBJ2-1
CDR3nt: TGCAGTGCTCAAAGATACGAGGGGCCGAATGAGCAGTTCTTC
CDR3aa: CSAQRYEGPNEQFF

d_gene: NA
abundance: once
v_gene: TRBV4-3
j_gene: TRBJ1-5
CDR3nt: TGCGCCAGCAGCCAAGAAGGATATAGCAATCAGCCCCAGCATTTT
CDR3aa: CASSQEGYSNQPQHF

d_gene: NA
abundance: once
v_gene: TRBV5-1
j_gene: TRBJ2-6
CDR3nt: TGCGCCAGCAGCCATAACAGGGAAGGCTCTGGGGCCAACGTCCTGACTTTC
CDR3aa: CASSHNREGSGANVLTF

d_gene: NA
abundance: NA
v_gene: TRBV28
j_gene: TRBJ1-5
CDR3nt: TGTGCCAGCAGTTTCAGCCAGCCCCAGCATTTT
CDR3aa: CASSFSQPQHF

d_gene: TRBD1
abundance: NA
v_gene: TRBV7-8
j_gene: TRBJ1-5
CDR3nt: TGTGCCAGCAGCGTCCGACAGGGTTGGAATCAGCCCCAGCATTTT
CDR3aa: CASSVRQGWNQPQHF

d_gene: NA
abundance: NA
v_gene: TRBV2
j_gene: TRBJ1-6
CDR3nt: TGTGCCAGCAGTGAATACAGTTATAATTCACCCCTCCACTTT
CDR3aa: CASSEYSYNSPLHF

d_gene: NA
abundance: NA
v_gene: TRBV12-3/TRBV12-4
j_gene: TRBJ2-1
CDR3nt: TGTGCCAGCAGTTTAAGGTCTGGCAATGAGCAGTTCTTC
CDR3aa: CASSLRSGNEQFF

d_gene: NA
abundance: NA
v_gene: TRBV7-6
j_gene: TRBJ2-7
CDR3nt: TGTGCCAGCAGCTTCGGGGACGAGCAGTACTTC
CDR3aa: CASSFGDEQYF

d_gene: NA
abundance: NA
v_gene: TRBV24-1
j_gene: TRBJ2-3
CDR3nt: TGTGCCACCAGTGATTTGTTTACAGATACGCAGTATTTT
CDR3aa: CATSDLFTDTQYF

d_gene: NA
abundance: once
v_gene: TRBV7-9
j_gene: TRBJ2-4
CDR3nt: TGTGCCAGCAGCCCCCGGGGAGCCAAAAACATTCAGTACTTC
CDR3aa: CASSPRGAKNIQYF

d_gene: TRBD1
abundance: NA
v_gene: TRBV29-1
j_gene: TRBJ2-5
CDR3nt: TGCAGCGCGGGACAGGGACGGGAGACCCAGTACTTC
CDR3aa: CSAGQGRETQYF

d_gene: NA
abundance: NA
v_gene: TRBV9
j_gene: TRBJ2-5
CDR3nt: TGTGCCAGCACTCTCACCGGGACACATCAAGAGACCCAGTACTTC
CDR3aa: CASTLTGTHQETQYF

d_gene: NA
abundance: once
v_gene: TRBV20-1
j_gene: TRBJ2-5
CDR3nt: TGCAGTGCCCCGGGGAACCAAGAGACCCAGTACTTC
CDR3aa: CSAPGNQETQYF

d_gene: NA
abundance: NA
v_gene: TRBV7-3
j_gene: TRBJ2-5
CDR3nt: TGTGCCAGCAGCTTAACGGGGAGGCAAGAGACCCAGTACTTC
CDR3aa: CASSLTGRQETQYF

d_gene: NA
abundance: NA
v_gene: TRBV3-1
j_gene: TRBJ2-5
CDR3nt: TGTGCCAGCAGCCAAGATAGGGAGACCCAGTACTTC
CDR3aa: CASSQDRETQYF

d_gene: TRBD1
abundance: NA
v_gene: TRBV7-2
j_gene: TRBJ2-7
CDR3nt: TGTGCCAGCAGTGAGAGGGGACAGGGACTCACCTACGAGCAGTACTTC
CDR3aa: CASSERGQGLTYEQYF